The source of this T cell receptor beta chain is a study of cytomegalovirus exposure and HLA in healthy donors. The study, taken as a whole, reports: Some highly shared sequence variants likely arose as a pipeline artifact. V- and J-gene trimming in TCR beta was tied to a missense DCLRE1C variant by an analysis performed later.

This clone turned up a few times. Its matching antigen is unknown. Germline V gene data show CDR1 as MRHNA and CDR2 as SNTAGT. The CDR3 consists of 14 residues. The germline V and J ends were trimmed by 0 bases and 4 bases, with 7 bases remaining between them. 13 Jbeta primers and 60 Vbeta primers were used for the PCR. TCRdb keeps only in-frame clones here, not all; method: immunoSEQ multiplex PCR. The repertoire holds 100,000 to 150,000 clones, with more than 60% as singletons. The chain employs TRBV6-4 and TRBJ1-5; D gene ambiguous. This receptor was taken from a woman aged 35 to 49 in good health and CMV-seropositive. Sample: PBMCs. The CDR3 here is CASSDSSENQPQHF. In nucleotides, the CDR3 is TGTGCCAGCAGTGACTCGAGCGAAAATCAGCCCCAGCATTTT.